A single sample is the source of the 15 T cell receptor beta chains below, sequenced in a study of CD8+CD57+ T cells in acquired aplastic anemia (dated by TCRdb to 2017 to 2018). The patients picked for sequencing were ones in whom flow cytometry had shown an expansion of CD8+CD57+ cells. Sequencing took place on an Illumina HiSeq 2000. Profiling of TCR beta VDJ combinations and CDR3 sequences used genomic DNA as the template. Clones were called with MiXCR by TCRdb after fastp trimmed the public reads at Q25, and only in-frame beta chains were retained. A single entry per CDR3 protein holds the most common genes and DNA from its merged rows. The sample table holds roughly 250,000 distinct CDR3 sequences, of which 82% were seen once. The ten largest clones add up to 35% to 50% of the sample. The sequenced sample was sorted CD4+, CD8+, or CD8+CD57+ T cells (not recorded which) from PBMCs. These receptors were taken from a human donor with aplastic anemia.

The chain joins TRBV5-5 to TRBJ2-1, with D tentatively TRBD2 (5 bases). The CDR3 extends over 13 amino acids. V was trimmed by 4 bases and J by 8 bases, leaving 13 bases between them. Looked up from germline, CDR1 is SGHKS and CDR2 is YYEKEE (reference sequence). The CDR3 region has the DNA TGTGCCAGCAGCGTGGAACTAGTCCATGAGCAGTTCTTC. Amino acids: CASSVELVHEQFF.

V and J are TRBV2 and TRBJ1-1; 8 bases map to TRBD1. Losses at the gene ends were 5 bases for V and 1 base for J; bases not matched to a gene: 6. This CDR3 spans 15 amino acids. Looked up from germline, CDR1 is SNHLY and CDR2 is FYNNEI. The CDR3 loop reads CASSPSTGENTEAFF. CDR3 coding DNA: TGTGCCAGCAGTCCTTCGACAGGGGAGAACACTGAAGCTTTCTTT.

Here the CDR3 DNA reads TGTGCCAGCAGCTTTGATCTGAAAGGGACAGCTGAAGCTTTCTTT. This gives the protein CASSFDLKGTAEAFF. This chain links TRBV7-2 with TRBJ1-1, with 7 bases fitting TRBD1. The CDR3 is 15 amino acids. V lost 3 bases to trimming and J lost 6 bases; unmatched junction nucleotides: 10. Germline V gives CDR1 SGHTA, CDR2 FQGNSA.

In its sample, this clonotype was seen a few times. At one end, the junction sequence differs from germline, possibly due to a read error. The chain couples TRBV9 to TRBJ2-3; 10 bases are a match to TRBD1. CDR1 and CDR2 from the germline V gene are SGDLS and YYNGEE. This CDR3 spans 13 amino acids. The CDR3: CASSEGGTGVNTF. As DNA, the CDR3 is TGTGCCAGCAGCGAAGGGGGGACAGGGGTGAACACTTTT.

The chain links TRBV7-9 to TRBJ2-1; perhaps D is TRBD1 or TRBD2 (5 bases each). V was trimmed by 2 bases and J by 16 bases, leaving 24 bases between them. This CDR3 region has 15 residues. Per germline, CDR1 SEHNR and CDR2 FQNEAQ (reference sequence). CDR3 sequence reads: CASSLTASYGADVFF. In nucleotides, the CDR3 is TGTGCCAGCAGCTTAACCGCTAGCTACGGGGCTGACGTCTTCTTC.

The rearrangement links TRBV9 to TRBJ1-5, with D perhaps TRBD1 (5 bases). The CDR3 has 15 amino acids. Trimming stripped 4 bases from V and 2 bases from J, with 13 bases between. CDR1 is SGDLS, CDR2 YYNGEE, per germline. The chain's CDR3 is CASSLDGGGNQPQHF. CDR3 nucleotide sequence: TGTGCCAGCAGCCTGGACGGGGGAGGCAATCAGCCCCAGCATTTT.

This chain uses TRBV20-1 with TRBJ1-2; possibly TRBD1 for D (5 bases). Trimming took 4 bases from V and 0 from J, leaving 15 bases between them. There are 15 residues in the CDR3. Germline CDR1 DFQATT, CDR2 SNEGSKA (reference sequence). In DNA, the CDR3 is TGCAGTGCTATGCCATCCGGGACGGCTAACTATGGCTACACCTTC. Translating it yields CSAMPSGTANYGYTF.

In the case of this clonotype: One end of the junction does not line up with germline, which may come from a read error. This chain joins TRBV7-2 and TRBJ2-5, with a tentative D call TRBD2 (6 bases). This CDR3 region has 14 residues. CDR1 is SGHTA and CDR2 is FQGNSA in the germline V gene. The CDR3 DNA sequence: TGTGCCACCAGCAGAGGCAGCGGGCAAGCGAACAAGTACTTC. Residues: CATSRGSGQANKYF.

The chain combines TRBV10-3 with TRBJ1-6, with TRBD1 identical over 7 bases. V lost 6 bases and J lost 10; bases outside the gene matches: 9. Per the germline V gene, CDR1 is ENHRY and CDR2 is SYGVKD. This CDR3 is built from 14 residues. CDR3 sequence: CAIREDRVVSPLHF. The CDR3, as DNA: TGTGCCATCAGAGAAGACAGGGTTGTCTCACCCCTCCACTTT.

A word on this clonotype: A much larger clone sits a single nucleotide away, making a read error possible. The rearrangement links TRBV7-2 to TRBJ1-2; 8 nucleotides align to TRBD1. Trimming removed 3 bases from V and 10 bases from J; junction bases left unmatched: 16. Germline V lookup: CDR1 SGHTA, CDR2 FQGNSA. The CDR3 totals 16 residues. The CDR3 nucleotides read TGTGCCAGCAGCTTGGCAGGGGGCGCCGTCTATGGCTACTACACCTTC. It translates to CASSLAGGAVYGYYTF. Filled out from reference TRBV7-2 and TRBJ1-2, the complete variable domain reads GAGVSQSPSNKVTEKGKDVELRCDPISGHTALYWYRQSLGQGLEFLIYFQGNSAPDKSGLPSDRFSAERTGGSVSTLTIQRTQQEDSAVYLCASSLAGGAVYGYYTFGSGTRLTVV.

This chain uses TRBV7-6 with TRBJ2-5, with D uncertain. CDR1 is SGHVS, CDR2 FNYEAQ, per germline. The V end lost 3 bases, the J end lost 14 bases, and 25 bases lay between the germline ends. CDR3 length: 15 residues. The CDR3 is CASSLCSYNSPLHYF. Here the CDR3 DNA reads TGTGCCAGCAGCTTGTGCTCCTATAATTCACCCCTCCACTACTTC. The full variable domain, in which reference TRBV7-6 and TRBJ2-5 provide the parts outside the CDR3, is GAGVSQSPRYKVTKRGQDVALRCDPISGHVSLYWYRQALGQGPEFLTYFNYEAQQDKSGLPNDRFSAERPEGSISTLTIQRTEQRDSAMYRCASSLCSYNSPLHYFGPGTRLLVL.

This clonotype was recorded only once. The J gene is TRBJ2-5, the V gene TRBV7-6, with 7 positions matching TRBD2. CDR3 length: 16 amino acids. The trim removed 2 bases at V and 7 bases at J, leaving 13 bases unmatched. Germline V gene sequence: CDR1 SGHVS, CDR2 FNYEAQ. CDR3 sequence reads: CASSLKEDGVAGTQYF. The CDR3 DNA follows: TGTGCCAGCAGCTTAAAGGAGGACGGAGTAGCGGGGACCCAGTACTTC.

Only one count was recorded for this clonotype. The chain recombines TRBV7-2 with TRBJ2-3; 7 bases match TRBD2. CDR3 length: 14 residues. Germline V CDR1 and CDR2: SGHTA, FQGNSA. The V gene end was trimmed by 0 bases and the J gene end by 13 bases; junction bases not matched to a gene: 10. CDR3 loop: CASSLAGGAGVKYF. CDR3 DNA sequence: TGTGCCAGCAGCTTAGCGGGAGGGGCCGGGGTCAAGTATTTT.

The rearrangement uses TRBV20-1 and TRBJ2-7; TRBD2 aligns across 8 bases. Trimming removed 0 bases from V and 7 bases from J; junction bases left unmatched: 5. Germline-derived CDR1 and CDR2 are DFQATT and SNEGSKA (reference sequence). The CDR3 extends over 13 amino acids. The CDR3 DNA is TGCAGTGCTAGAGATCCTGGCGGGGGGGAGCAGTACGTC. It encodes CSARDPGGGEQYV.

This clonotype was seen once. At one end, the junction sequence differs from germline, possibly due to a read error. The V gene is TRBV15, the J gene TRBJ2-3; no clear D. Germline CDR1 and CDR2: LNHNV and YYDKDF (reference sequence). The CDR3 has 14 amino acids. CDR3 region: CASSAGHEPETQYF. The DNA for the CDR3 is TGTGCCAGCAGCGCAGGCCACGAGCCAGAGACCCAGTACTTT.